Sequencing of this TCR beta chain was carried out in a study of shared clonotypes between healthy human individuals. General study results and limits: Estimated richness values were generally larger in naive subsets than in memory subsets.

Positive CCR7 selection of CD45RO-negative cells yielded the naive CD8 cells, and terminally differentiated effector memory CD45RA+ cells were excluded. Free of recent acute infections or vaccinations, the donors were healthy HIV-negative adults. The V end lost 4 bases, the J end lost 2 bases, and 10 bases lay between the germline ends. This CDR3 contains 14 residues. Germline V lookup: CDR1 MNHEY, CDR2 SMNVEV (reference sequence). Genomic DNA of each subset was evenly split across several immunoSEQ plates. The method was immunoSEQ multiplex PCR; TCRdb's version includes in-frame clones alone and lacks a portion of them. The sample records approximately 720,000 clones, about 91% being singletons. Remarks on this clone: What it binds is not known.

This rearrangement joins TRBV27 to TRBJ2-3, with D possibly matching TRBD2 (6 bases). Sequenced input: naive CD8+ T cells sorted from blood. The TCR originated in a man younger than 40 in good health. The chain's CDR3 is CASSSIAVTDTQYF. The CDR3 region has the DNA TGTGCCAGCAGTTCGATAGCGGTCACAGATACGCAGTATTTT.